This T cell receptor beta chain derives from a study of cytomegalovirus exposure and HLA in healthy donors. General observations from the study: A later analysis revealed that TCR association rates differed between HLA loci, peaking at DRB1 and bottoming out at HLA-C. Association of a missense DCLRE1C variant with TCR beta V- and J-gene trimming was reported in a later analysis.

The PCR had 60 Vbeta and 13 Jbeta primers. Per the original methods: Counted up in a later analysis, unique TCR beta chains came to about 80 million, with around 9.9 million shared. Using immunoSEQ multiplex PCR, the repertoire was profiled, and TCRdb retains in-frame clones only, with some absent. For V, J and clone size, that table is used; D and trimming come from the DNA. The profile shows about 200,000 clones, around 88% of them singletons. Note on this clone: Its antigen is as yet unknown.

Trimming cost V 4 bases and J 5 bases; bases outside gene matches: 6. The CDR3 spans 15 residues. Germline CDR1 reads SEHNR; CDR2 reads FQNEAQ (reference sequence). Donors had nominal health at sampling but likely had unrecorded immune exposures. The chain is built from TRBV7-9 and TRBJ2-3, with 10 bases aligning to TRBD2. Material: PBMCs. This receptor was identified in a man aged 40-50 years in good health and CMV-seropositive. Here the CDR3 reads CASSYSSGSKDTQYF. The CDR3, as DNA: TGTGCCAGCAGCTATTCTAGCGGGAGTAAAGATACGCAGTATTTT.